This TCR beta chain derives from a study of shared clonotypes between healthy human individuals. TCRdb keeps only in-frame clones here, not all; method: immunoSEQ multiplex PCR. The data show around 700,000 clones, with around 72% seen just once and about 2% held by the top ten. Each sample came from a Caucasian adult donor living in Nashville, Tennessee. The J segment lost 2 bases and the V segment lost 0 bases, leaving 5 bases of the junction unmatched. The CDR3 runs to 16 residues. CDR1 and CDR2 (germline): SGHTA, FQGNSA. This receptor was identified in a woman in her 30s in good health. The sample taken for sequencing was memory CD4+ T cells sorted from blood. Stated subset: CD45RA-negative fraction. This chain uses TRBV7-2 with TRBJ2-3; TRBD2 matches 7 bases. The CDR3 DNA is TGTGCCAGCAGCTTAGCCAGTCTAGCGGTCACAGATACGCAGTATTTT. This encodes CASSLASLAVTDTQYF.